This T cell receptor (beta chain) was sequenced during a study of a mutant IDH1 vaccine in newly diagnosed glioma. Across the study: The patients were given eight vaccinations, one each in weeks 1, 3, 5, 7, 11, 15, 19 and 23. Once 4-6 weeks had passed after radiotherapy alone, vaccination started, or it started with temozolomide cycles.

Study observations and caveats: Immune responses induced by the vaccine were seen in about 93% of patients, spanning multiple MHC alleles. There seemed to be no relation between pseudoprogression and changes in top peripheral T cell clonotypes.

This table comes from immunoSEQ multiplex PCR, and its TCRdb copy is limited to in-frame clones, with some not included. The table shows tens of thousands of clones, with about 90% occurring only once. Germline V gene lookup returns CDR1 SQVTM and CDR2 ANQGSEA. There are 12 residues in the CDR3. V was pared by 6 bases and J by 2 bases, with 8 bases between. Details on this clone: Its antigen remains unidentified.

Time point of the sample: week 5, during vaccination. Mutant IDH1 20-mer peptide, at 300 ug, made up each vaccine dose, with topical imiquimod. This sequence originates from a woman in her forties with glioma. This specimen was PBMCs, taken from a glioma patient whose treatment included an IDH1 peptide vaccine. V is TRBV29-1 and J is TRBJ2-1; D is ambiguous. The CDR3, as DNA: TGCAGCGTCCGTGTCACCTACAATGAGCAGTTCTTC. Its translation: CSVRVTYNEQFF.